This T cell receptor beta chain appears in the sequencing data of a study of regulatory T cells in long-lasting Graves disease. Germline V gene data show CDR1 as SGHRS and CDR2 as YFSETQ. The ends were cut back, 6 bases at V and 4 bases at J, with 13 bases in the middle. The CDR3 contains 13 residues. Study results and caveats: Newly diagnosed Graves' patients had higher TCR diversity than persistent ones.

With respect to this clonotype: Its antigen remains unknown.

Researchers made TCR beta libraries by using iRepertoire HTBI primers and running Arm-PCR on CDR3 regions. TCRdb re-called the multiplex PCR reads through MiXCR, storing one row per CDR3 protein. This sample has fewer than 550,000 distinct CDR3 sequences, with around a fifth found just once. Stated time point: persistent/refractory GD, antithyroid drugs over 5 years with positive TRAb. PBMC RNA served as the TCR library source. Roughly 9 milliliters of peripheral blood were drawn into EDTA tubes. V gene TRBV5-1 combines with J gene TRBJ1-2; D might be TRBD1 (5 bases). This TCR came from a female donor with Graves disease. The sample was peripheral blood mononuclear cells (PBMCs), taken when the disease was refractory, from a patient treated with antithyroid drugs. The CDR3 loop reads CASTYGDSYGYTF. As DNA, the CDR3 is TGCGCCAGCACCTACGGAGACAGCTATGGCTACACCTTC.